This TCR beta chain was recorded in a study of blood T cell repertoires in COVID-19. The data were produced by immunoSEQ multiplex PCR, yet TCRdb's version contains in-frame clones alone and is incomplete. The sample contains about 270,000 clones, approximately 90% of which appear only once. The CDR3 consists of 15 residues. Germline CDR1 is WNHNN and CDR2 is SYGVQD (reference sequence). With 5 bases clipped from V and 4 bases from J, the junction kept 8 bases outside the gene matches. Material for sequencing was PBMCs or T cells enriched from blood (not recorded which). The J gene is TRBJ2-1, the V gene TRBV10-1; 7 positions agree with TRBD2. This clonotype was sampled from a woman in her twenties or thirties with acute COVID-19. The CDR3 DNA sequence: TGCGCCAGCAGTAAGGAGCGGGACGGATACAATGAGCAGTTCTTC. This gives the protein CASSKERDGYNEQFF.